Following are 7 T cell receptor beta chains from one sample sequenced in a study of CD8 T cells in ankylosing spondylitis (TCRdb year 2017). The method behind the library was 5' RACE. The sequencing machine was an Illumina HiSeq 2500. TCRdb passed the public sequencing reads through fastp at Q25 and MiXCR, retaining productive beta sequences. Rows merge per CDR3 protein into single entries with the most common DNA and genes. The sample table holds 200,000 to 250,000 distinct CDR3 sequences, of which about 10% were seen once. The ten largest clones capture 6% to 8.5% of the sample. The sequenced sample was blood, either unsorted or a sorted T cell fraction (not recorded which). These receptors came from a male donor with ankylosing spondylitis or in good health (not recorded which).

The chain employs TRBV5-4 and TRBJ2-3; no reliable D call. Germline V gives CDR1 SGHNT, CDR2 YYREEE (reference sequence). The CDR3 runs to 16 residues. V was shortened by 2 bases and J by 4 bases, with 17 bases between the two germline ends. CDR3 coding DNA: TGTGCCAGCAGCTTCCATCGACTGGTGGCCGCAGATACGCAGTATTTT. It is translated as CASSFHRLVAADTQYF.

The chain links TRBV14 to TRBJ2-1; weak D call: TRBD1 (5 bases). Trimming cost V 0 bases and J 8 bases, with 8 bases left between them. CDR1 is SGHDN, CDR2 FVKESK, per germline. This CDR3 spans 13 amino acids. CDR3 amino acids: CASSQEVGDEQFF. CDR3 DNA: TGTGCCAGCAGCCAAGAGGTAGGGGATGAGCAGTTCTTC.

The rearrangement joins TRBV4-1 to TRBJ1-6; D may be TRBD1 (6 bases). V was pared by 1 base and J by 5 bases, with 12 bases between. The CDR3 length is 16 residues. Germline V lookup: CDR1 MGHRA, CDR2 YSYEKL. This chain's CDR3 is CASSQGSHRDNSPLHF. In DNA form, the CDR3 reads TGCGCCAGCAGCCAAGGAAGTCACAGGGATAATTCACCCCTCCACTTT.

This clonotype appeared many times. This chain connects TRBV7-8 to TRBJ1-1; D gene unclear. V lost 1 base to trimming and J lost 7 bases, with 13 bases between them. Germline V lookup: CDR1 SGHVS, CDR2 FQNEAQ. This CDR3 is 14 amino acids long. The CDR3 DNA reads TGTGCCAGCAGCTTAGTGTTGAGTCCCCTTGAAGCTTTCTTT. Protein: CASSLVLSPLEAFF.

This clonotype occurred a few times. The gene calls are TRBV2 and TRBJ2-3; D gene ambiguous. V was trimmed by 3 bases and J by 8 bases, leaving 6 bases between them. The CDR3 runs to 11 residues. Germline V lookup: CDR1 SNHLY, CDR2 FYNNEI. The CDR3 DNA reads TGTGCCAGCAGTGAGCGTACTACGCAGTATTTT. Protein product: CASSERTTQYF.

At least ten counts were recorded for this clonotype. This chain joins TRBV3-1 and TRBJ2-2; 8 bases are shared with TRBD2. The CDR3 consists of 14 residues. V gave up 5 bases and J gave up 4 bases; unmatched junction bases: 3. Germline values: CDR1 LGHDT, CDR2 YNNKEL (reference sequence). CDR3 in amino acids: CASSWGLGTGELFF. CDR3 bases: TGTGCCAGCAGCTGGGGACTAGGCACCGGGGAGCTGTTTTTT.

This clonotype was counted at least ten times. The V and J genes are TRBV12-3 or TRBV12-4 and TRBJ1-5; D perhaps matches TRBD1 (5 bases). The CDR3 spans 16 residues. Trimming pared 1 base from V and 4 bases from J, leaving 14 bases between. CDR3 amino acids: CASSLDDGTNNQPQHF. For the CDR3, the DNA is TGTGCCAGCAGTTTAGACGACGGGACTAATAATCAGCCCCAGCATTTT.